One sample yielded the 11 T cell receptor beta chains listed below, sequenced in a study of neoadjuvant anti-PD-1 for oral cavity cancer. Described time point: after neoadjuvant nivolumab, at surgical resection. The repertoire was sequenced with immunoSEQ multiplex PCR; TCRdb's copy has only in-frame clones and lacks some. The sample has 65,000 to 70,000 clones; roughly nine tenths are singletons. Sequenced material: PBMCs, taken after nivolumab (anti-PD-1) treatment. Receptors were obtained from a person aged 40 to 85 with oral cavity squamous cell carcinoma.

Written as DNA, the CDR3 is TGTGCCTGGAGTGGACAGGCACACATTCAGTACTTC. This codes for CAWSGQAHIQYF. The rearrangement links TRBV30 to TRBJ2-4; D might be TRBD1 (6 bases). V lost 1 base and J 8 bases, leaving 9 bases between the germline ends. The CDR3 contains 12 residues. Germline loops: CDR1 GTSNPN, CDR2 SVGIG (reference sequence).

The J gene is TRBJ2-3, the V gene TRBV15, with a possible D match to TRBD1 (6 bases). Germline V gene data show CDR1 as LNHNV and CDR2 as YYDKDF (reference sequence). This CDR3 region has 15 residues. V lost 0 bases, J lost 1 base, and 8 bases lay in between. The CDR3 loop reads CATSRDRGGTDTQYF. CDR3 nucleotides: TGTGCCACCAGCAGAGACAGGGGTGGCACAGATACGCAGTATTTT.

The chain joins TRBV29-1 to TRBJ1-2, with D unresolved. The CDR3 has 12 amino acids. Germline V lookup: CDR1 SQVTM, CDR2 ANQGSEA. Trimming shortened V by 4 bases and J by 8 bases, and 14 bases separated the two germline ends. CDR3 region: CSVVGNAQGYTF. The CDR3 nucleotides are TGCAGCGTTGTAGGCAACGCGCAGGGCTACACCTTC.

The chain joins TRBV6-1 to TRBJ1-1; no reliable D call. Germline lookup yields CDR1 MNHNS and CDR2 SASEGT. Trimming pared 3 bases from V and 5 bases from J, leaving 19 bases between. There are 16 residues in the CDR3. The CDR3 bases are TGTGCCAGCAGTGAGGGTTGGCCCCCGCGGTTAACTGAAGCTTTCTTT. It encodes CASSEGWPPRLTEAFF.

This clone was recorded only once. The CDR3 DNA is TGTGCCACCAGCAGAGATCGGGGGACAGGGAATCCCTACGAGCAGTACTTC. Protein product: CATSRDRGTGNPYEQYF. V and J are TRBV15 and TRBJ2-7, with 9 bases lining up with TRBD1. V lost 0 bases and J lost 2; bases outside the gene matches: 8. This CDR3 spans 17 amino acids. CDR1 LNHNV and CDR2 YYDKDF come from the germline V gene (reference sequence).

V usage is TRBV20-1 and J usage is TRBJ2-5; D not resolved. Germline V lookup: CDR1 DFQATT, CDR2 SNEGSKA (reference sequence). CDR3 length: 11 residues. V gave up 0 bases and J gave up 4 bases, with 3 bases separating them. The CDR3 nucleotides are TGCAGTGCTAGAGATCGAGAGACCCAGTACTTC. It encodes CSARDRETQYF.

The chain carries TRBV7-9 and TRBJ2-3, with a tentative D call TRBD2 (6 bases). The CDR3 covers 16 residues. Germline assignment: CDR1 SEHNR and CDR2 FQNEAQ (reference sequence). The V and J ends lost 5 bases and 4 bases respectively, with 19 bases between them. Written as DNA, the CDR3 is TGTGCCAGCAGCGGCTGGCTGGCTAGCGTGTCAGATACGCAGTATTTT. Encoded protein: CASSGWLASVSDTQYF.

This clone was counted only a few times. The chain employs TRBV5-1 and TRBJ2-3, with TRBD2 matching 9 bases. Germline assignment: CDR1 SGHRS and CDR2 YFSETQ. The ends lost 3 bases at V and 3 bases at J; junction bases unmatched: 2. This CDR3 region has 14 residues. CDR3 DNA: TGCGCCAGCAGCTCTAGCGGGAAGACAGATACGCAGTATTTT. Translation: CASSSSGKTDTQYF. The variable domain in full, completed from reference TRBV5-1 and TRBJ2-3, reads KAGVTQTPRYLIKTRGQQVTLSCSPISGHRSVSWYQQTPGQGLQFLFEYFSETQRNKGNFPGRFSGRQFSNSRSEMNVSTLELGDSALYLCASSSSGKTDTQYFGPGTRLTVL.

This chain connects TRBV28 to TRBJ2-7; D not certain. Trimming pared 5 bases from V and 1 base from J, leaving 6 bases between. Germline CDR1 MDHEN, CDR2 SYDVKM. The CDR3 covers 12 residues. This CDR3 reads CASSLPSYEQYF. In DNA, the CDR3 is TGTGCCAGCAGTCTACCTTCCTACGAGCAGTACTTC.

V usage is TRBV7-9 and J usage is TRBJ2-1; 7 bases are a match to TRBD1. The CDR3 has 16 residues. Germline values: CDR1 SEHNR, CDR2 FQNEAQ (reference sequence). The trim removed 1 base at V and 7 bases at J, leaving 10 bases unmatched. CDR3 protein: CASSLGYRGDRNEQFF. In DNA, the CDR3 is TGTGCCAGCAGCTTAGGTTACAGGGGCGATCGAAATGAGCAGTTCTTC.

The genes are TRBV11-2 and TRBJ2-7, with TRBD1 matching 8 bases. Germline trimming cut 4 bases from V and 6 bases from J; bases unmatched to any gene: 5. Germline CDR1 and CDR2: SGHAT and FQNNGV. The CDR3 is made up of 13 amino acids. CDR3 nucleotides: TGTGCCAGCAGCTCGGGACAGGAGCTCGAGCAGTACTTC. Protein product: CASSSGQELEQYF.